A selection of T cell receptor beta chains follows, all from one sample in a study of T-cell memory formation after mild COVID-19. Via MiXCR, TCRdb re-called the 5' RACE reads, giving one row per CDR3 protein. The sample has about 350,000 distinct CDR3 sequences, 20% to 25% seen once. Source material: PBMCs or a T cell subset sorted from them (not recorded which). These receptors were taken from a man younger than 35 who had mild COVID-19 (a few samples of this study predate the infection). Cell type and time point are not known. The CDR3 runs from the conserved cysteine through the conserved F or W. D genes are given only for firm matches. Only part of the rows carry a size: once, few, many, or a class if the clone is expanded.

d_call clone_size j_call v_call cdr3_aa cdr3_nt
- few TRBJ2-3 TRBV4-3 CASSPGTEDTQYF TGCGCCAGCAGCCCAGGGACTGAAGATACGCAGTATTTT
TRBD2 - TRBJ2-3 TRBV20-1 CSATPGGARTDTQYF TGCAGTGCTACCCCGGGGGGGGCCCGCACAGATACGCAGTATTTT
TRBD2 few TRBJ2-1 TRBV6-2/TRBV6-3 CACNRPSGGNQFF TGTGCCTGCAACCGCCCGAGCGGGGGGAACCAGTTCTTC
- few TRBJ2-7 TRBV9 CASSVDLVREQYF TGTGCCAGCAGCGTAGATTTGGTCCGCGAGCAGTACTTC
- - TRBJ1-5 TRBV20-1 CSASWGPGQPQHF TGCAGTGCTTCGTGGGGGCCAGGACAGCCCCAGCATTTT
- many TRBJ1-2 TRBV7-9 CASSPGFGYTF TGTGCCAGCAGCCCAGGGTTTGGCTACACCTTC
TRBD1 few TRBJ2-7 TRBV4-3 CASSYGRGQGSHEQYF TGCGCCAGCAGCTACGGTCGGGGACAGGGGTCCCACGAGCAGTACTTC
- - TRBJ2-3 TRBV20-1 CSARDRGTSPLGGTDTQYF TGCAGTGCTAGAGACAGGGGGACTTCTCCCTTGGGAGGCACAGATACGCAGTATTTT
TRBD1 - TRBJ2-1 TRBV9 CASSSRQGSYNEQFF TGTGCCAGCAGCTCCCGACAGGGTTCCTACAATGAGCAGTTCTTC
- few TRBJ2-5 TRBV27 CASRAAQTDFGETQYF TGTGCCAGCCGCGCGGCCCAGACCGATTTTGGAGAGACCCAGTACTTC
- - TRBJ2-2 TRBV25-1 CASSEWTLTGELFF TGTGCCAGCAGTGAATGGACCCTCACCGGGGAGCTGTTTTTT
- - TRBJ1-1 TRBV5-1 CASSLQGRRDTEAFF TGCGCCAGCAGCTTGCAGGGGAGGAGGGACACTGAAGCTTTCTTT
- few TRBJ1-1 TRBV7-2 CASSLYGRLNTEAFF TGTGCCAGCAGCTTATACGGGCGACTGAACACTGAAGCTTTCTTT
- many TRBJ1-4 TRBV4-2 CASSQDPTSLEKLFF TGTGCCAGCAGCCAAGATCCGACCTCTCTCGAAAAACTGTTTTTT
TRBD2 few TRBJ2-5 TRBV4-2 CASSLGIGGQETQYF TGTGCCAGCAGCCTGGGTATCGGGGGGCAAGAGACCCAGTACTTC
TRBD1 - TRBJ2-5 TRBV27 CASSFRGWEETQYF TGTGCCAGCAGTTTCAGGGGGTGGGAAGAGACCCAGTACTTC
- - TRBJ2-5 TRBV4-3 CASSQEPQETKYF TGCGCCAGCAGCCAAGAGCCGCAAGAGACCAAGTACTTC
- - TRBJ2-5 TRBV6-2/TRBV6-3 CASSSGITQYF TGTGCCAGCAGTAGCGGAATCACCCAGTACTTC
- many TRBJ2-3 TRBV5-1 CASSLGRATDTQYF TGTGCCAGCAGCTTAGGGCGCGCTACAGATACGCAGTATTTT
- - TRBJ2-3 TRBV6-2/TRBV6-3 CASSYGRRTDTQYF TGTGCCAGCAGTTACGGCCGACGCACAGATACGCAGTATTTT
- few TRBJ2-1 TRBV19 CASSILGIPDEQFF TGTGCCAGTAGTATATTGGGGATCCCGGATGAGCAGTTCTTC
TRBD1 few TRBJ2-7 TRBV28 CASSWDRRYEQYF TGTGCCAGCAGTTGGGACAGGAGGTACGAGCAGTACTTC
- - TRBJ2-1 TRBV7-2 CASSLVGGFYNEQFF TGTGCCAGCAGCTTAGTGGGGGGCTTCTACAATGAGCAGTTCTTC
TRBD1 - TRBJ2-4 TRBV7-3 CASSLRTGMGATKNIQYF TGTGCCAGCAGCTTAAGGACAGGGATGGGGGCAACCAAAAACATTCAGTACTTC
TRBD1 few TRBJ2-1 TRBV6-1 CATFRTGYNEQFF TGTGCCACCTTCAGGACAGGGTACAATGAGCAGTTCTTC
- - TRBJ2-7 TRBV7-2 CASSLLERQYF TGTGCCAGCAGCCTACTAGAGCGGCAGTACTTC
- few TRBJ1-2 TRBV6-6 CASSYSIGSGSNYGYTF TGTGCCAGCAGTTACTCGATTGGCTCAGGAAGCAACTATGGCTACACCTTC
TRBD2 - TRBJ2-3 TRBV28 CASSFMLAGGRSSTDTQYF TGTGCCAGCAGTTTTATGCTAGCGGGGGGCCGGTCTAGCACAGATACGCAGTATTTT
- few TRBJ2-5 TRBV27 CASSFRGSETQYF TGTGCCAGCAGTTTCCGAGGGTCAGAGACCCAGTACTTC
TRBD1 few TRBJ2-6 TRBV5-1 CASSWTGNTGANVLTF TGCGCCAGCAGCTGGACAGGGAACACTGGGGCCAACGTCCTGACTTTC
- - TRBJ1-4 TRBV7-8 CASSQRSEKLFF TGTGCCAGCAGCCAGAGAAGTGAAAAACTGTTTTTT
TRBD2 - TRBJ2-2 TRBV12-3/TRBV12-4 CASGDWGGTGELFF TGTGCCAGCGGGGACTGGGGGGGCACCGGGGAGCTGTTTTTT
TRBD2 few TRBJ2-3 TRBV5-1 CASSEGLAFPDTQYF TGCGCCAGCAGCGAGGGACTAGCTTTCCCAGATACGCAGTATTTT
- many TRBJ1-2 TRBV12-3/TRBV12-4 CASSLLRSSYGYTF TGTGCCAGCAGTTTGCTCCGCAGCTCCTATGGCTACACCTTC
- - TRBJ2-7 TRBV5-1 CASRQRGTRPGEQYF TGCGCCAGCAGACAACGCGGGACCAGACCCGGCGAGCAGTACTTC
- - TRBJ2-5 TRBV7-3 CASSSDRSGTQYF TGTGCCAGCAGCTCCGACAGGTCTGGGACCCAGTACTTC
- few TRBJ2-1 TRBV20-1 CSAERSSYNEQFF TGCAGTGCTGAAAGAAGCTCCTACAATGAGCAGTTCTTC
- - TRBJ2-7 TRBV7-2 CASSPSDSNPYEQYF TGTGCCAGCAGCCCCTCTGACAGCAACCCCTACGAGCAGTACTTC
- - TRBJ1-1 TRBV7-3 CASSLRQTLNTEAFF TGTGCCAGCAGCTTACGGCAGACCTTGAACACTGAAGCTTTCTTT
- - TRBJ2-1 TRBV29-1 CSWSSGGPSYNEQFF TGCAGCTGGAGCTCCGGGGGCCCGTCCTACAATGAGCAGTTCTTC